A selection of T cell receptor beta chains follows, all from one sample in a study of T cells in Graves' hyperthyroidism and ophthalmopathy. TCRdb reanalysed the multiplex PCR reads using MiXCR and keeps one entry per CDR3 protein. The data show around 600,000 distinct CDR3 sequences, 14% seen once. The material sequenced was blood. These TCRs come from a woman aged 18-30 years with Graves' ophthalmopathy. Both conserved end residues are part of each CDR3. Each record gives: V gene, clone size, D gene, J gene, CDR3 protein, CDR3 DNA. A D gene is named only where the DNA matches it firmly. For some rows the clone size is stated as once, few or many, or as a class when expanded; others skip it.

>TRBV18|many|-|TRBJ1-1
CASSPPQGNTEAFF
TGTGCCAGCTCACCACCGCAAGGAAACACTGAAGCTTTCTTT
>TRBV28|-|-|TRBJ2-2
CASSSDRYLNTGELFF
TGTGCCAGCAGTTCCGACAGATATTTGAACACCGGGGAGCTGTTTTTT
>TRBV28|many|-|TRBJ2-2
CASSFSGELFF
TGTGCCAGCAGTTTTTCCGGGGAGCTGTTTTTT
>TRBV20-1|few|-|TRBJ1-2
CSARAEGANYGYTF
TGCAGTGCTAGAGCGGAGGGCGCTAACTATGGCTACACCTTC
>TRBV2|many|-|TRBJ2-7
CASRSSTSRYEQYF
TGTGCCAGCAGATCTAGTACCTCCCGATACGAGCAGTACTTC
>TRBV18|-|-|TRBJ1-4
CASSPPNRATNEKLFF
TGTGCCAGCTCACCACCGAACAGAGCAACTAATGAAAAACTGTTTTTT
>TRBV27|-|-|TRBJ2-7
CASSFRPRLSYSEQYF
TGTGCCAGCAGTTTCCGTCCTAGACTTTCCTACAGTGAGCAGTACTTC
>TRBV19|-|TRBD1|TRBJ2-7
CASSTTGLGSYEQYF
TGTGCCAGTAGTACGACAGGGTTGGGCTCCTACGAGCAGTACTTC
>TRBV6-4|few|TRBD1|TRBJ2-7
CASNGQGYEQYF
TGTGCCAGTAACGGACAGGGCTACGAGCAGTACTTC
>TRBV5-1|many|-|TRBJ2-3
CASSSSLDTQYF
TGCGCCAGCAGCTCGTCTTTGGATACGCAGTATTTT
>TRBV6-1|many|-|TRBJ2-5
CASSGRLGGVQETQYF
TGTGCCAGCAGTGGCCGCCTTGGGGGAGTTCAAGAGACCCAGTACTTC
>TRBV18|few|-|TRBJ2-1
CASSPPRGISSYNEQFF
TGTGCCAGCTCACCCCCCCGGGGGATAAGCTCCTACAATGAGCAGTTCTTC
>TRBV12-3/TRBV12-4|once|-|TRBJ1-5
CASSPSGDWQPQHF
TGTGCCAGCAGCCCGTCAGGAGATTGGCAGCCCCAGCATTTT
>TRBV9|many|TRBD1|TRBJ2-7
CASSRGTGTFYEQYF
TGTGCCAGCAGCCGGGGGACAGGGACCTTCTACGAGCAGTACTTC
>TRBV28|-|-|TRBJ1-5
CASSAVTQPQHF
TGTGCCAGCAGCGCGGTCACTCAGCCCCAGCATTTT
>TRBV18|many|TRBD2|TRBJ2-1
CASSQAGGSDEQFF
TGTGCCAGCTCACAAGCGGGAGGGTCGGATGAGCAGTTCTTC
>TRBV9|-|-|TRBJ2-5
CASSQLSGRETQYF
TGTGCCAGCAGCCAGTTGAGTGGGAGAGAGACCCAGTACTTC
>TRBV27|many|-|TRBJ1-2
CASSLKGRADYGYTF
TGTGCCAGCAGTTTAAAAGGCAGGGCGGACTATGGCTACACCTTC
>TRBV20-1|few|-|TRBJ2-7
CSARRAYEQYF
TGCAGTGCCCGACGAGCCTACGAGCAGTACTTC
>TRBV5-1|many|TRBD2|TRBJ2-3
CASSLAVAGGSTDTQYF
TGCGCCAGCAGCTTGGCTGTAGCGGGAGGTAGCACAGATACGCAGTATTTT